The next 10 T cell receptor beta chains were all read from a single sample in a study of cytomegalovirus exposure and HLA in healthy donors. Only in-frame clones appear in the TCRdb table, and some are missing; sequencing was by immunoSEQ multiplex PCR. The repertoire has about 57,000 clones, 90% to 95% of them found once; the top ten carry roughly 5.8%. Sequencing used PBMCs. These receptors all come from a woman younger than 35 in good health and CMV-seronegative.

The chain joins TRBV27 to TRBJ2-5; weak D call: TRBD2 (5 bases). CDR3 length: 13 residues. Germline CDR1 reads MNHEY; CDR2 reads SMNVEV (reference sequence). The germline V and J ends were trimmed by 6 bases and 5 bases, with 13 bases remaining between them. In DNA form, the CDR3 reads TGTGCCAGCAGCCGAGGGCTCCGGGAGACCCAGTACTTC. It is translated as CASSRGLRETQYF.

This chain joins TRBV19 and TRBJ2-7; no definite D call. Trimming took 4 bases from V and 2 from J, leaving 9 bases between them. Germline CDR1 and CDR2: LNHDA and SQIVND (reference sequence). CDR3 length equals 13 residues. The CDR3 region is CASSNRNTYEQYF. The CDR3 nucleotides are TGTGCCAGTAGTAATAGAAATACCTACGAGCAGTACTTC.

The chain joins TRBV13 to TRBJ2-3; 10 bases are a match to TRBD2. The length of the CDR3 is 14 residues. V trimming: 5 bases; J trimming: 5 bases; junction bases outside the gene matches: 4. Per germline, CDR1 PRHDT and CDR2 FYEKMQ (reference sequence). The CDR3 spells CASSPSGSGDTQYF. CDR3 sequence (DNA): TGTGCCAGCAGCCCTAGCGGGAGTGGAGATACGCAGTATTTT.

The chain combines TRBV6-1 with TRBJ2-7, with 12 nucleotides matching TRBD1. The CDR3 is 15 residues long. Trimming took 6 bases from V and 6 from J; bases not matched to a gene: 9. CDR1 MNHNS and CDR2 SASEGT come from the germline V gene. The CDR3, as DNA: TGTGCCAGCAGAACCGCGGGACAGGGGGCTCTCGAGCAGTACTTC. It yields the protein CASRTAGQGALEQYF.

The genes are TRBV7-9 and TRBJ2-3, with 12 positions matching TRBD2. V shed 5 bases and J 2 bases; nucleotides not matched to a gene: 5. Germline assignment: CDR1 SEHNR and CDR2 FQNEAQ (reference sequence). The CDR3 is made up of 16 amino acids. The CDR3: CASSVLAGGNTDTQYF. CDR3 DNA: TGTGCCAGCAGCGTCCTAGCGGGGGGGAACACAGATACGCAGTATTTT.

The gene calls are TRBV7-9 and TRBJ2-3, with 12 bases lining up with TRBD2. This CDR3 is built from 15 residues. CDR1 is SEHNR and CDR2 is FQNEAQ in the germline V gene (reference sequence). Unmatched junction bases numbered 1, after V lost 0 bases and J lost 6 bases. CDR3 in DNA: TGTGCCAGCAGCTTAGCGACTAGCGGGAGTGATACGCAGTATTTT. It yields the protein CASSLATSGSDTQYF.

The chain uses TRBV25-1 and TRBJ2-1; 8 bases fit TRBD1. V was pared by 3 bases and J by 6 bases, with 7 bases of the junction left unmatched. The CDR3 covers 15 residues. Germline V gene data show CDR1 as MGHDK and CDR2 as SYGVNS. The chain's CDR3 is CASSDLRTGFNEQFF. CDR3 nucleotide sequence: TGTGCCAGCAGTGATTTAAGGACAGGGTTCAATGAGCAGTTCTTC.

The CDR3 loop reads CASSPLGRGVYEQYF. The CDR3, as DNA: TGTGCCAGCAGCCCCCTCGGGAGGGGGGTCTACGAGCAGTACTTC. The chain has TRBV11-2 and TRBJ2-7, with 8 positions matching TRBD2. This CDR3 region has 15 residues. Trimming removed 5 bases from V and 3 bases from J; junction bases left unmatched: 9. CDR1 and CDR2 (germline): SGHAT, FQNNGV.

The chain is built from TRBV5-6 and TRBJ1-1; the match to TRBD1 covers 7 bases. Germline assignment: CDR1 SGHDT and CDR2 YYEEEE. V shed 0 bases, J shed 6 bases, and the junction held 8 bases outside the gene matches. CDR3 size: 15 residues. Written as DNA, the CDR3 is TGTGCCAGCAGCTTGGTGGGCAGGGGGGCGGCTGAAGCTTTCTTT. Protein sequence: CASSLVGRGAAEAFF. The full variable domain, in which reference TRBV5-6 and TRBJ1-1 provide the parts outside the CDR3, is DAGVTQSPTHLIKTRGQQVTLRCSPKSGHDTVSWYQQALGQGPQFIFQYYEEEERQRGNFPDRFSGHQFPNYSSELNVNALLLGDSALYLCASSLVGRGAAEAFFGQGTRLTVV.

This chain connects TRBV7-9 to TRBJ1-5; 8 bases are a match to TRBD1. This CDR3 is 15 amino acids long. With V trimmed by 1 base and J by 6 bases, 5 bases remained unmatched. Germline V gene lookup returns CDR1 SEHNR and CDR2 FQNEAQ (reference sequence). The CDR3 region is CASSLGDRGSQPQHF. The DNA for the CDR3 is TGTGCCAGCAGCTTAGGCGACAGGGGTTCTCAGCCCCAGCATTTT.